The 15 T cell receptor beta chains given below trace back to one sample, sequenced in a study of T cell responses to AZD1222 COVID-19 vaccine. Sequencing was performed with immunoSEQ multiplex PCR; in TCRdb, only in-frame clones are kept and a portion is missing. The sample records 70,000 to 90,000 clones, 75% to 90% being singletons. The starting material was peripheral blood, obtained 28 days after the second AZD1222 dose. These receptors originate from an adult who received the AZD1222 COVID-19 vaccine.

J is TRBJ1-2 and V is TRBV28; D remains unclear. Per the germline V gene, CDR1 is MDHEN and CDR2 is SYDVKM. The CDR3 totals 15 residues. Trimming left V 6 bases short and J 2 bases short, with 16 bases between. The CDR3 reads CASSLHQTANYGYTF. CDR3 sequence (DNA): TGTGCCAGCAGCCTCCATCAGACTGCGAACTATGGCTACACCTTC.

The chain employs TRBV7-7 and TRBJ2-1; tentatively, D is TRBD2 (6 bases). V was cut by 4 bases and J by 2 bases, with 12 bases left in between. Per germline, CDR1 SSHAT and CDR2 FNYEAQ (reference sequence). The CDR3 runs 15 residues. The CDR3 spells CASSSAGSTYNEQFF. The CDR3 nucleotides read TGTGCCAGCAGCTCCGCGGGGTCAACCTACAATGAGCAGTTCTTC.

The V and J genes are TRBV13 and TRBJ1-3, with 7 positions matching TRBD1. After removal of 5 bases from V and 9 bases from J, the junction contained 16 bases not matched to a gene. Germline CDR1 is PRHDT and CDR2 is FYEKMQ (reference sequence). The length of the CDR3 is 16 residues. The CDR3 DNA sequence: TGTGCCAGCAGCCTACCGACAGGGAGGTGTGGTGTCACCATATATTTT. Protein sequence: CASSLPTGRCGVTIYF. The whole variable domain, filled in from reference TRBV13 and TRBJ1-3, reads AAGVIQSPRHLIKEKRETATLKCYPIPRHDTVYWYQQGPGQDPQFLISFYEKMQSDKGSIPDRFSAQQFSDYHSELNMSSLELGDSALYFCASSLPTGRCGVTIYFGEGSWLTVV.

This clone has a single count. The chain links TRBV19 to TRBJ1-5, with 7 bases aligning to TRBD1. The CDR3 consists of 14 residues. V trimming: 5 bases; J trimming: 3 bases; junction bases outside the gene matches: 4. Germline-derived CDR1 and CDR2 are LNHDA and SQIVND (reference sequence). CDR3 region: CASSHGTVNQPQHF. CDR3 coding DNA: TGTGCCAGTAGTCACGGGACAGTCAATCAGCCCCAGCATTTT.

This clone was recorded once. V gene TRBV4-2 combines with J gene TRBJ1-5; no clear D gene. CDR1 is LGHNA, CDR2 YNFKEQ, per germline. V lost 0 bases to trimming and J lost 1 base, with 7 bases between them. CDR3 length equals 15 residues. The CDR3: CASSQEPLSNQPQHF. The DNA for the CDR3 is TGTGCCAGCAGCCAAGAACCTCTGAGCAATCAGCCCCAGCATTTT.

The V call is TRBV9, the J call TRBJ1-1; D is unresolved. The CDR3 length is 14 residues. V was cut by 0 bases and J by 5 bases, with 11 bases left in between. Germline V gene lookup returns CDR1 SGDLS and CDR2 YYNGEE. CDR3 loop: CASSVDPSSTEAFF. CDR3 in DNA: TGTGCCAGCAGCGTAGACCCTTCCTCGACTGAAGCTTTCTTT.

This clone was counted a single time. The J gene is TRBJ1-6, the V gene TRBV19; 8 nucleotides align to TRBD1. V shed 4 bases and J 7 bases; nucleotides not matched to a gene: 6. Germline V gene sequence: CDR1 LNHDA, CDR2 SQIVND (reference sequence). The length of the CDR3 is 15 residues. In nucleotides, the CDR3 is TGTGCCAGTAGTACGCAGGGGGCTCGAAATTCACCCCTCCACTTT. It yields the protein CASSTQGARNSPLHF.

The rearrangement joins TRBV24-1 to TRBJ2-3; the D is unclear. Germline V gene data show CDR1 as KGHDR and CDR2 as SFDVKD. Trimming stripped 4 bases from V and 0 bases from J, with 13 bases between. The CDR3 is 16 amino acids. CDR3 residues: CATSDLLKDSTDTQYF. DNA of the CDR3: TGTGCCACCAGTGACCTGCTAAAGGACAGCACAGATACGCAGTATTTT.

The rearrangement links TRBV20-1 to TRBJ2-1; 7 bases line up with TRBD2. The CDR3 is 14 amino acids. Germline values: CDR1 DFQATT, CDR2 SNEGSKA (reference sequence). V was clipped by 3 bases and J by 10 bases; unmatched bases: 12. This CDR3 is CSASSAGRGGEQFF. The CDR3 DNA reads TGCAGTGCTAGTAGCGCGGGAAGGGGAGGGGAGCAGTTCTTC.

This chain uses TRBV6-5 with TRBJ2-3; 8 bases agree with TRBD1. Trimming cost V 5 bases and J 6 bases; bases outside gene matches: 1. Germline V lookup: CDR1 MNHEY, CDR2 SVGAGI. The CDR3 spans 12 residues. The CDR3: CASSRQGDTQYF. Here the CDR3 DNA reads TGTGCCAGCAGTCGACAGGGGGATACGCAGTATTTT.

The CDR3 DNA follows: TGTGCCATCAGAGCCCAGACAGGGTCGGTTTTGAACACTGAAGCTTTCTTT. Translation gives CAIRAQTGSVLNTEAFF. This chain joins TRBV10-3 and TRBJ1-1, with 7 bases that match TRBD1. V shed 6 bases, J shed 0 bases, and the junction held 13 bases outside the gene matches. In germline, CDR1 is ENHRY, CDR2 SYGVKD. This CDR3 has 17 amino acids.

V and J are TRBV19 and TRBJ2-2; D ambiguous. With 5 bases removed from V and 1 base from J, the gap between germline ends came to 11 bases. Germline CDR1 reads LNHDA; CDR2 reads SQIVND (reference sequence). The CDR3 totals 15 residues. The CDR3 region is CASSPRPLNTGELFF. The DNA for the CDR3 is TGTGCCAGTAGTCCTCGACCCCTGAACACCGGGGAGCTGTTTTTT.

The chain has TRBV7-9 and TRBJ2-7; TRBD1 matches 7 bases. The ends lost 1 base at V and 3 bases at J; junction bases unmatched: 6. This CDR3 has 15 residues. Germline V gene data show CDR1 as SEHNR and CDR2 as FQNEAQ (reference sequence). The CDR3 here is CASSLVLDRVYEQYF. CDR3 coding DNA: TGTGCCAGCAGCTTAGTCCTTGACAGGGTCTACGAGCAGTACTTC.

The chain recombines TRBV28 with TRBJ1-6; D call uncertain. CDR3 size: 14 residues. CDR1 is MDHEN and CDR2 is SYDVKM in the germline V gene. V lost 5 bases and J lost 9, with 14 bases in between. The CDR3 nucleotides read TGTGCCAGCAGTCTTCGGATCATGGGTTCACCCCTCCACTTT. This encodes CASSLRIMGSPLHF.

In this sample, this clone turned up once. The genes are TRBV12-3 or TRBV12-4 and TRBJ2-7; 8 bases agree with TRBD2. This CDR3 comprises 11 residues. Trimming cost V 6 bases and J 9 bases; bases outside gene matches: 4. CDR3 residues: CASSPGLGQYF. CDR3 bases: TGTGCCAGCAGCCCGGGACTAGGGCAGTACTTC.